Detailed here is one TCR beta chain. Its antigen is unknown. Per-base quality was not reported, and no clone a single base away is much larger than it. Patients with a history of autoimmune disease or receiving systemic immunosuppression were excluded from the trial. Peripheral blood for TCR sequencing was collected from all dose cohorts at baseline, on cycle 4 day 1, and on cycle 7 day 1. The samples were taken from a phase I, first-in-human, multicenter, open-label dose-escalation trial of ivuxolimab. Adults with locally advanced or metastatic melanoma, renal cell carcinoma, hepatocellular carcinoma or head and neck squamous cell carcinoma were enrolled in the trial. Before TCR sequencing, CD4+ T cells and CD8+ T cells were sorted from peripheral blood as separate populations. These data originate in a study of OX40 agonist ivuxolimab in advanced cancers. Concerning the study at large: The costimulatory receptor OX40 (CD134) was targeted by ivuxolimab, a fully human IgG2 agonistic monoclonal antibody. Intravenous ivuxolimab was administered to patients every 2 weeks at six dose levels: 0.01, 0.1, 0.3, 1.5, 3 and 10 mg/kg. Of the approximately 53 patients in dose escalation, some 20 had hepatocellular carcinoma, approximately 15 had melanoma, 9 had renal cell carcinoma and 9 had head and neck cancer. In the dose-escalation cohort, 70% to 85% of patients were male, and the mean age was 60 years with a range of roughly 20 to 85. Patients were allowed to have had prior anti-PD-1, anti-PD-L1 or anti-CTLA-4 therapy, and roughly 40% of the dose-escalation patients had previously received checkpoint inhibitors. Three dose-escalation patients achieved partial responses, one with hepatocellular carcinoma and two with cutaneous melanoma. Peripheral TCRbeta sequencing was intended to test whether TCR sequence diversity was altered and clonal T-cell expansion was caused by ivuxolimab. The paper describes the monotherapy dose-escalation part (N of about 47 patients) of the phase I trial of ivuxolimab.

To sequence the TCRbeta CDR3 region, genomic DNA was isolated from the sorted cells. The immunoSEQ Assay was used for sequencing of TCRbeta CDR3 regions. TCRdb holds this immuneACCESS table with in-frame rearrangements only. Some clones are missing; in checked studies, unresolved V genes explain under half, and the rest has no known cause. The sample profile shows around 53,000 clones; over 75% of them were found once. The ten largest clones represent about 0.68% of the sample. Summary of the overall study and its limitations: After ivuxolimab, more expanded clones were found on average in CD8+ T cells than in CD4+ T cells. Partial responders in the 0.1-3.0 mg/kg groups had among the lowest normalized peripheral clonal expansion, especially among CD8+ T cells. At doses of 0.1 to 3.0 mg/kg, clonal expansion of both CD4+ and CD8+ blood T cells was observed from baseline to week 6. The antigen specificity of the clonally expanded peripheral T cells was not determined. Low levels of normalized T-cell clonal expansion were also seen in some patients who did not respond.

The CDR3 sequence holds 14 residues, the cysteine and phenylalanine included. The DNA shown is the 42-base CDR3, in frame from base 1. Trimming at the junction amounts to 6 bases on V and 8 bases on J, and the germline ends lie 19 bases apart. CDR1 and CDR2, looked up from the germline V gene, are ENHRY and SYGVKD. The source is an adult with an advanced solid tumor such as melanoma, head and neck, liver or kidney cancer. Sequencing used CD4+ or CD8+ T cells sorted from blood, obtained in a trial of the OX40 agonist ivuxolimab. The V and J segments used are TRBV10-3 and TRBJ1-2; matching of 6 bases hints at TRBD1 as the D gene. The DNA reads as follows: TGTGCCATCAGAAAGACAGGACCAGGGGTGGGCTACACCTTC. This codes for CAIRKTGPGVGYTF.